The T cell receptor beta chain under discussion was sequenced for a study of blood T cells in healthy people across ages. Whole-study findings and limits: Possibly confounding the expanded clonotype changes was the fact that donor CMV status was unknown. Higher diversity and more naive CD4+ cells were features of long-lived donors, compared to aged donors.

In the case of this clonotype: The antigen is undetermined.

The individuals who served as donors were healthy Caucasians living in Russia, aged roughly 6 to 95. Alongside a J-beta primer mix, a sample-barcoded 5' primer served in a second PCR lasting about 6 to 12 cycles. All cDNA molecules were each tagged by a template-switch adaptor with 12 random nucleotides. From the 5' RACE reads, TCRdb called clonotypes with MiXCR, one entry per CDR3 protein. This table holds 1.4 million to 1.5 million distinct CDR3 sequences, approximately 38% found once. Sequenced: blood. The clonotype was recovered from a woman between 18 and 29 years old in good health.

The CDR3 protein is CASTLPGGQQFF. CDR3 DNA sequence: TGTGCCAGCACCCTTCCGGGGGGGCAGCAGTTCTTC. The chain has TRBV12-3 or TRBV12-4 and TRBJ2-1; 8 nucleotides agree with TRBD2. The CDR3 is 12 amino acids. The V gene end was trimmed by 7 bases and the J gene end by 11 bases; junction bases not matched to a gene: 7.